The 26 T cell receptor beta chains in this list originate from one sample, sequenced in a study of shared clonotypes between healthy human individuals. Repertoires were generated with immunoSEQ multiplex PCR, while TCRdb's copy carries only in-frame clones and drops some. The sample includes approximately 640,000 clones, 90% seen only once; the top ten take 34%. The sample comprised memory CD8+ T cells from PBMCs. Subset noted: CD45RO+ cells pooled with CCR7-negative TemRA cells. The source of these receptors is a man younger than 35 in good health. Some clones in this sample may be carry-over from other donors' samples.

As for this clone: This same CDR3 is encoded by further DNA sequences in the sample. The rearrangement joins TRBV19 to TRBJ1-1; tentative D call: TRBD1 (5 bases). V lost 1 base and J lost 6, with 6 bases in between. CDR1 is LNHDA, CDR2 SQIVND, per germline (reference sequence). The CDR3 extends over 12 amino acids. Here the CDR3 DNA reads TGTGCCAGTAGTATAGGAGGGGCTGAAGCTTTCTTT. It yields the protein CASSIGGAEAFF. Based on the CDR3 plus reference TRBV19 and TRBJ1-1, the full variable domain is DGGITQSPKYLFRKEGQNVTLSCEQNLNHDAMYWYRQDPGQGLRLIYYSQIVNDFQKGDIAEGYSVSREKKESFPLTVTSAQKNPTAFYLCASSIGGAEAFFGQGTRLTVV.

The chain employs TRBV9 and TRBJ2-3; D remains unclear. This CDR3 region has 12 residues. Germline V gene lookup returns CDR1 SGDLS and CDR2 YYNGEE. V lost 4 bases and J lost 2, with 5 bases in between. The CDR3 DNA follows: TGTGCCAGCAGCCCTCACACAGATACGCAGTATTTT. Translated, it gives CASSPHTDTQYF.

J is TRBJ1-2 and V is TRBV6-5; 12 nucleotides line up with TRBD1. J gave up 8 bases and V 2 bases, and 6 bases lay outside the gene matches. The CDR3 totals 15 residues. Germline V gene data show CDR1 as MNHEY and CDR2 as SVGAGI. As DNA, the CDR3 is TGTGCCAGCAGTTACGGGGAGGGACAGGGGGCCGGCTACACCTTC. Translation: CASSYGEGQGAGYTF.

Concerning this clone itself: The sample carries other DNA sequences with the same CDR3. The V call is TRBV5-1, the J call TRBJ2-7, with TRBD2 matching over 9 bases. From germline, CDR1 is SGHRS and CDR2 YFSETQ. V dropped 0 bases and J dropped 2; count of bases not matched to a gene: 0. This CDR3 comprises 14 residues. The CDR3 spells CASSLGGRAYEQYF. The CDR3, as DNA: TGCGCCAGCAGCTTGGGCGGGAGGGCCTACGAGCAGTACTTC.

The V and J genes are TRBV4-3 and TRBJ2-6, with no clear D. The CDR3 extends over 16 amino acids. The germline V gene encodes CDR1 LGHNA and CDR2 YSLEER. V was clipped by 0 bases and J by 4 bases, with 10 bases between them. CDR3 amino acids: CASSQDPSTGANVLTF. In nucleotides, the CDR3 is TGCGCCAGCAGCCAAGACCCCTCCACCGGGGCCAACGTCCTGACTTTC.

This clone was detected many times. This chain joins TRBV19 and TRBJ2-6, with D perhaps matching TRBD1 or TRBD2 (6 bases each). Trimming removed 7 bases from V and 1 base from J, with 14 bases in between. Germline CDR1 LNHDA, CDR2 SQIVND (reference sequence). This CDR3 comprises 16 residues. CDR3 bases: TGTGCCAGTAACGACAGGCGGGGATCTGGGGCCAACGTCCTGACTTTC. Protein: CASNDRRGSGANVLTF.

CDR3 loop: CASSLWGVGTSGSRDTQYF. The CDR3 region has the DNA TGTGCCAGCAGTTTATGGGGTGTGGGGACTAGCGGGAGTAGAGATACGCAGTATTTT. This chain connects TRBV27 to TRBJ2-3, with 14 nucleotides matching TRBD2. The CDR3 consists of 19 residues. The ends lost 1 base at V and 5 bases at J; junction bases unmatched: 11. Germline loops: CDR1 MNHEY, CDR2 SMNVEV (reference sequence).

This clone was seen only once. DNA of the CDR3: TGTGCCAGTAGTATCCCACTCGGACTCCAAGGGGACATTCAGTACTTC. It encodes CASSIPLGLQGDIQYF. The V gene is TRBV19, the J gene TRBJ2-4, with D tentatively TRBD1 or TRBD2 (5 bases each). This CDR3 has 16 residues. The germline V gene has CDR1 LNHDA and CDR2 SQIVND (reference sequence). The V end was cut by 3 bases, the J end by 8 bases, with 20 bases between.

The chain recombines TRBV5-4 with TRBJ2-3, with D tentatively TRBD2 (6 bases). The V and J ends lost 0 bases and 6 bases respectively, with 14 bases between them. CDR1 and CDR2 (germline): SGHNT, YYREEE (reference sequence). This CDR3 spans 15 amino acids. For the CDR3, the DNA is TGTGCCAGCAGCTTGGGGCGGGACCCGCCGGATACGCAGTATTTT. It translates to CASSLGRDPPDTQYF. The full variable domain, with the rest looked up from reference TRBV5-4 and TRBJ2-3, is ETGVTQSPTHLIKTRGQQVTLRCSSQSGHNTVSWYQQALGQGPQFIFQYYREEENGRGNFPPRFSGLQFPNYSSELNVNALELDDSALYLCASSLGRDPPDTQYFGPGTRLTVL.

The rearrangement links TRBV4-1 to TRBJ1-3; TRBD1 agrees at 7 bases. Germline V lookup: CDR1 MGHRA, CDR2 YSYEKL. The CDR3 is made up of 15 amino acids. The V segment lost 4 bases and the J segment 0 bases; nucleotides outside the gene matches: 3. The DNA for the CDR3 is TGCGCCAGCAGCCCGCGACAGGGCTCTGGAAACACCATATATTTT. Protein: CASSPRQGSGNTIYF.

For the CDR3, the DNA is TGTGCCAGCAGTTACTCGAACAGGGACCACGAGCAGTACTTC. It specifies CASSYSNRDHEQYF. The rearrangement links TRBV6-5 to TRBJ2-7; TRBD1 might be the D (6 bases). CDR3 size: 14 residues. V dropped 0 bases and J dropped 5 bases, with 11 bases sitting between them. Germline V CDR1 and CDR2: MNHEY, SVGAGI.

CDR3 bases: TGTGCCAGCAGCCCGGCTAGCAGAAACACAGATACGCAGTATTTT. This gives the protein CASSPASRNTDTQYF. This chain connects TRBV9 to TRBJ2-3; D perhaps matches TRBD2 (5 bases). V dropped 4 bases and J dropped 2 bases, with 14 bases sitting between them. Germline lookup yields CDR1 SGDLS and CDR2 YYNGEE. The CDR3 runs to 15 residues.

This chain connects TRBV10-3 to TRBJ2-3; D is possibly TRBD2 (6 bases). Between the trimmed V and J ends, which lost 2 bases and 4 bases, there was a span of 10 bases. The CDR3 runs to 14 residues. Germline CDR1 and CDR2: ENHRY and SYGVKD. The CDR3 nucleotides read TGTGCCATCAGTGAGGTGGACTATTCAGATACGCAGTATTTT. Translated, it gives CAISEVDYSDTQYF.

Only one count was recorded for this clone. The chain recombines TRBV27 with TRBJ2-1, with D unresolved. This CDR3 is 12 amino acids long. Germline values: CDR1 MNHEY, CDR2 SMNVEV (reference sequence). Trimming removed 10 bases at V and 7 bases at J, with 14 bases between. This CDR3 is CATRTQRNEQFF. For the CDR3, the DNA is TGTGCCACCCGAACTCAGCGAAATGAGCAGTTCTTC.

This chain uses TRBV28 with TRBJ2-7, with TRBD1 as a possible D gene (6 bases). CDR3 length: 14 residues. Trimming stripped 3 bases from V and 5 bases from J, with 14 bases between. Germline V lookup: CDR1 MDHEN, CDR2 SYDVKM. The chain's CDR3 is CASSFQGQGDEQYF. As DNA, the CDR3 is TGTGCCAGCAGTTTTCAGGGGCAGGGCGACGAGCAGTACTTC. The whole variable domain, remainder taken from reference TRBV28 and TRBJ2-7, is DVKVTQSSRYLVKRTGEKVFLECVQDMDHENMFWYRQDPGLGLRLIYFSYDVKMKEKGDIPEGYSVSREKKERFSLILESASTNQTSMYLCASSFQGQGDEQYFGPGTRLTVT.

The chain is built from TRBV9 and TRBJ2-3; 7 nucleotides line up with TRBD2. This CDR3 is 15 amino acids long. V gave up 4 bases and J gave up 4 bases; unmatched junction bases: 9. CDR1 and CDR2 (germline): SGDLS, YYNGEE. The CDR3 bases are TGTGCCAGCAGCCCTTGGGGGGGAGGGTCAGATACGCAGTATTTT. Amino acids: CASSPWGGGSDTQYF.

V gene TRBV7-9 combines with J gene TRBJ2-6; 7 bases match TRBD1. Trimming at V came to 2 bases and at J to 2 bases, leaving 12 bases not matched to a gene. The length of the CDR3 is 19 residues. The germline V gene has CDR1 SEHNR and CDR2 FQNEAQ (reference sequence). DNA of the CDR3: TGTGCCAGCAGCTTAACTTTTGGGCAGGGGGTTACTGGGGCCAACGTCCTGACTTTC. This sequence encodes CASSLTFGQGVTGANVLTF.

The chain recombines TRBV14 with TRBJ2-4, with TRBD2 identical over 15 bases. The V gene's germline CDR1 is SGHDN and CDR2 FVKESK. The J segment lost 3 bases and the V segment lost 1 base, leaving 1 base of the junction unmatched. This CDR3 comprises 17 residues. The CDR3, as DNA: TGTGCCAGCAGCCAAGGGACTAGCGGGAGGGGCAAAAACATTCAGTACTTC. Translation gives CASSQGTSGRGKNIQYF.

DNA for the CDR3: TGTGCCAGCAGCTTAATGGCGTACAATGAGCAGTTCTTC. It yields the protein CASSLMAYNEQFF. The chain has TRBV7-3 and TRBJ2-1; no clear D gene. CDR3 length: 13 residues. Germline values: CDR1 SGHTA, CDR2 FQGTGA. Trimming pared 1 base from V and 4 bases from J, leaving 5 bases between.

This clone appeared a single time. The gene calls are TRBV28 and TRBJ1-5; no reliable D call. The CDR3 length is 13 residues. Germline-derived CDR1 and CDR2 are MDHEN and SYDVKM. V was trimmed by 10 bases and J by 0 bases, leaving 10 bases between them. CDR3 in amino acids: CATRLHSNQPQHF. The CDR3 DNA follows: TGTGCCACACGACTCCATAGCAATCAGCCCCAGCATTTT.

This sequence joins TRBV10-3 and TRBJ2-7, with unresolved D. The CDR3 is 13 amino acids. Germline CDR1 and CDR2: ENHRY and SYGVKD. V was trimmed by 3 bases and J by 1 base, leaving 7 bases between them. The CDR3 here is CAISDPPSYEQYF. As DNA, the CDR3 is TGTGCCATCAGTGACCCGCCTTCCTACGAGCAGTACTTC.

The chain has TRBV28 and TRBJ2-3; no clear D. Trimming took off 7 bases at V and 6 bases at J, with 20 bases between the two ends. Germline CDR1 reads MDHEN; CDR2 reads SYDVKM. The CDR3 loop spans 15 amino acids. CDR3 protein: CASNMVPLNADTQYF. In DNA form, the CDR3 reads TGTGCCAGCAATATGGTCCCCTTAAATGCGGATACGCAGTATTTT.

The chain has TRBV19 and TRBJ2-1; D unclear. Germline loops: CDR1 LNHDA, CDR2 SQIVND (reference sequence). CDR3 length: 13 amino acids. Trimming pared 2 bases from V and 4 bases from J, leaving 6 bases between. The CDR3: CASSISGYNEQFF. In nucleotides, the CDR3 is TGTGCCAGTAGTATATCCGGGTACAATGAGCAGTTCTTC.

The chain's CDR3 is CASSPSSPLRYEQYF. The CDR3 DNA follows: TGTGCCAGCAGTCCTTCCAGCCCTTTGAGGTACGAGCAGTACTTC. The J gene is TRBJ2-7, the V gene TRBV27; no definite D call. The V end lost 5 bases, the J end lost 4 bases, and 18 bases lay between the germline ends. Germline V gives CDR1 MNHEY, CDR2 SMNVEV (reference sequence). The CDR3 sequence is 15 residues long.

V is TRBV7-8 and J is TRBJ2-2; 7 bases fit TRBD2. V shed 5 bases, J shed 5 bases, and the junction held 8 bases outside the gene matches. Germline loops: CDR1 SGHVS, CDR2 FQNEAQ. The CDR3 runs 15 residues. The CDR3 loop reads CASSPRTSVTGELFF. CDR3 bases: TGTGCCAGCAGCCCCCGGACTAGTGTAACCGGGGAGCTGTTTTTT.

The rearrangement links TRBV5-1 to TRBJ2-1, with 9 bases lining up with TRBD2. Germline trimming cut 0 bases from V and 0 bases from J; bases unmatched to any gene: 4. In germline, CDR1 is SGHRS, CDR2 YFSETQ. CDR3 length equals 17 residues. In DNA form, the CDR3 reads TGCGCCAGCAGCTTGGAAGGTAGCGGGAGCTCCTACAATGAGCAGTTCTTC. It is translated as CASSLEGSGSSYNEQFF.